This T cell receptor (beta chain) stems from a study of blood T cell repertoires in COVID-19. Study overall: Sources were T cells, B-cell-depleted T cells, or PBMCs; the material itself was cDNA or gDNA.

In the authors' methods: Scientists estimated how many nucleated cells there were by amplifying reference gene primers. The assay was immunoSEQ multiplex PCR, and TCRdb's table has in-frame clones only and misses some. V and J calls and clone size come straight from that table; D and trimming were deduced from the DNA. The table has hundreds of thousands of clones, 70% to 90% seen once. This clone has just one count. This CDR3 comprises 15 residues. Trimming shortened V by 4 bases and J by 0 bases, and 11 bases separated the two germline ends. Germline assignment: CDR1 KGHSH and CDR2 LQKENI. The chain has TRBV18 and TRBJ2-3; tentative D call: TRBD2 (6 bases). The sequence derives from a human donor in a cohort sampled during active COVID-19. Sample: peripheral blood. This chain's CDR3 is CASSLADPSTDTQYF. The CDR3 nucleotides are TGTGCCAGCTCACTAGCGGACCCTAGCACAGATACGCAGTATTTT.